This entry features one T cell receptor (beta chain) sequence. CDR3 length equals 16 residues. V shed 1 base and J shed 2 bases, with 11 bases lying between them. Germline CDR1 and CDR2: KGHSH and LQKENI. The sample originates from a study of blood T cell repertoires in COVID-19. Study overall: Whether acute or convalescent, the COVID-19 samples came from the United States, Italy and Spain. Sources were T cells, B-cell-depleted T cells, or PBMCs; the material itself was cDNA or gDNA.

In the original workflow: For nucleated cells, counts were estimated from reference gene primer amplification. Method: immunoSEQ multiplex PCR; TCRdb's copy keeps in-frame clones and lacks some. Clonal size and the V and J genes are those of that table, whereas D and trimming came from the DNA. Altogether about 56,000 clones are present, 89% being singletons, with the ten largest covering over 15%. Sample: peripheral blood. The V gene is TRBV18, the J gene TRBJ2-2; possibly TRBD2 for D (6 bases). The sequence was obtained from a human donor in a cohort sampled during active COVID-19. CDR3 nucleotides: TGTGCCAGCTCACCACTTGCGGGGACCAACACCGGGGAGCTGTTTTTT. It codes for CASSPLAGTNTGELFF. Combining the CDR3 with reference TRBV18 and TRBJ2-2 gives the whole variable domain NAGVMQNPRHLVRRRGQEARLRCSPMKGHSHVYWYRQLPEEGLKFMVYLQKENIIDESGMPKERFSAEFPKEGPSILRIQQVVRGDSAAYFCASSPLAGTNTGELFFGEGSRLTVL.